The entry below gives a single T cell receptor (beta chain) sequence along with its context. The antigen this receptor binds is unknown. Base quality data are lacking; no much larger clone is found one base away. Libraries were constructed by 5' RACE. Sequencing used an Illumina HiSeq 2500. A second about 7 to 11 cycle PCR used a sample-barcoded 5' primer and a J-beta primer mix. Each TCR beta cDNA molecule received a unique molecular identifier from a template-switch 5' adaptor carrying 12 random nucleotides. Each sample yielded at least 2.5 million CDR3-containing paired-end reads. All of the RNA was converted into first-strand cDNA using the Mint cDNA synthesis kit, with a TRBC-specific oligonucleotide serving as the primer. Following uracil-DNA glycosylase treatment, a first 18-cycle PCR with universal primers M1SS and BC2_uni_R was performed on all cDNA. Per the authors' processing: For normalization, 1 million high-quality reads were randomly selected from each sample, with every read carrying a distinct molecular identifier. Reads with shared molecular identifiers were discarded instead of being binned into consensus sequences. MiTCR, set to a Q25 quality threshold and the strictest error-elimination algorithm, was used for CDR3 identification, clonotype clustering and error correction. A nonparametric unseen species model with Euler transformation was used to estimate lower-bound total TCR beta diversity. The public reads were reanalyzed by TCRdb: fastp trimming at Q25, MiXCR alignment, in-frame beta chains only. Under each unique CDR3 protein, matching rows form one entry showing the most common genes and DNA. TCRdb assigned the V and J calls; the authors' analysis was not used. The sample table contains some 1.5 million distinct CDR3 sequences; only one count was recorded for roughly 27% of them. Approximately 7.7% of the sample belongs to the ten largest clones.

The sample comes from a study of blood T cells in healthy people across ages (dated by TCRdb to the mid-2010s). With respect to the entire study: Template switching captured roughly one uniquely barcoded TCR beta cDNA molecule per two T cells in model experiments. To track age-related changes in TCR beta repertoire diversity, the study relied on deep sequencing normalized with unique cDNA molecular identifiers. To avoid experimental bias, donors of different ages were randomly spread across the sequencing lanes. The study analyzed two additional independent replicas of 1 million unique cDNA reads from the same blood draw for two donors, one aged 18 to 29 and one aged 80 or older. The donors were split into four age groups: young (average around 16 years), middle-aged (39), aged (roughly 60) and long-lived (approximately 80).

From the germline V gene (reference sequence), CDR1 is DFQATT and CDR2 is SNEGSKA. From the cysteine through the phenylalanine, the CDR3 covers 13 amino acids. Only CDR3 DNA is held: 39 bases, read in frame from base 1. V loses 6 bases at its end and J loses 3 bases; junction bases beyond the gene matches: 4. The donors were a few dozen Caucasian individuals from Russia, aged about 6 to 100 years, who were systemically healthy. Each donor gave about 11 milliliters of peripheral blood, drawn into EDTA-treated Vacutainer tubes. PBMCs were isolated by Ficoll-Paque density-gradient centrifugation, with at least 7 million obtained per sample. Total RNA, at least 5.5 micrograms per sample, was extracted from PBMCs with Trizol reagent. The percentages of naive CD45RAhigh/CD27high T cells were determined by flow cytometry on a PBMC aliquot from every donor. Results the study describes overall, beyond this receptor: Estimates of total diversity based on one million sequenced T cells were considered lower bounds and underestimates. As age increased, observed TCR beta diversity per million T cells dropped in a roughly linear way, and a significant reduction was already evident by age 40. Since profiling was done on bulk unsorted PBMCs, naive and antigen-experienced compartments could not be conclusively compared. Because donor CMV infection status was unknown, age-related changes in expanded clonotypes were potentially confounded. Compared with the aged group, more naive CD4+ T cells, fewer expanded clones and increased TCR diversity were shown by the long-lived group, suggesting age selection. Observed TCR beta diversity correlated strongly with the percentage of naive T cells measured by flow cytometry.

The V and J genes are TRBV20-1 and TRBJ2-7; 11 bases in the middle match TRBD2. This clonotype was sampled from a woman younger than 45 in good health. Sequences were obtained from blood. The nucleotide sequence is TGCAGTGCCGCGACTAGCGGGGACTACGAGCAGTACTTC. Its protein product is CSAATSGDYEQYF.